Detailed here is one T cell receptor beta chain. A junction boundary mismatches the germline segment, possibly from a read error. This sample stems from a study of tumor-infiltrating lymphocytes in primary liver carcinoma. The template, roughly 510 ng total RNA, yielded TCR beta cDNA made with a constant-region primer. Modified slightly, ARM-PCR produced TCR beta libraries over three nested multiplex PCR rounds. The first two PCR rounds used TRBV1-TRBV30 primers with a Cbeta primer, approximately 10 cycles each. TCRdb recomputed calls from the multiplex PCR reads with MiXCR, one row per CDR3 protein. Of 150,000 to 200,000 distinct CDR3 sequences detected, approximately 86% appear once; the ten largest clones hold around a sixth. Co-extracted RNA and DNA came from approximately 20-30 mg of unsorted bulk tissue. Germline loops: CDR1 LGHNA, CDR2 YNFKEQ. The CDR3 is 21 amino acids.

The sequence derives from a man in his forties with primary liver carcinoma and hepatitis B virus infection. Sample: tumor tissue from primary liver carcinoma. This rearrangement joins TRBV4-2 to TRBJ1-3; TRBD1 agrees at 9 bases. The CDR3 nucleotides read TGTGCCCGCAGACAAGAAGGCTTGACAGGGGGTCGTATTTCCTCTGGAAACACCATATATTTT. Translating it yields CARRQEGLTGGRISSGNTIYF.